These T cell receptor beta chains were read from a single sample in a study of cytomegalovirus exposure and HLA in healthy donors. Clones were read by immunoSEQ multiplex PCR, and TCRdb kept only the in-frame ones, dropping some. Its table records 150,000 to 200,000 clones. The sequenced material came from PBMCs. These receptors were collected from a woman aged 18-29 years in good health and CMV-seropositive. CDR3s include the opening cysteine and the closing phenylalanine or tryptophan. D genes are given only for firm matches.

TGTGCCAGCAGCTTGGGGGGTACTCCGCGGCAGTACTTC	CASSLGGTPRQYF	TRBJ2-7	.	TRBV7-2
TGTGCCAGCAGCTTAGTCGCTAGCGGGGGCCTCTACAATGAGCAGTTCTTC	CASSLVASGGLYNEQFF	TRBJ2-1	TRBD2	TRBV7-8
TGCGCCAGCAGCCAACCGCGGGGGCCTTGGTATGGCTACACCTTC	CASSQPRGPWYGYTF	TRBJ1-2	.	TRBV4-1
TGTGCCAGCAGCTTAGCAGGAGGATCCTATGGCTACACCTTC	CASSLAGGSYGYTF	TRBJ1-2	.	TRBV7-9
TGTGCCAGCAGCTTACCAGGGGAACGGACTGAAGCTTTCTTT	CASSLPGERTEAFF	TRBJ1-1	.	TRBV5-6
TGTGCCAGCAGCAGACAGGGATCAGGAAACACCATATATTTT	CASSRQGSGNTIYF	TRBJ1-3	TRBD1	TRBV5-6
TGCGCCAGCAGCCAGAGACTAGCGGACTCATACGTAGAGCAGTTCTTC	CASSQRLADSYVEQFF	TRBJ2-1	TRBD2	TRBV5-1
TGTGCCAGCGATTTGACAGGGGGATTTTACGAGCAGTACTTC	CASDLTGGFYEQYF	TRBJ2-7	TRBD1	TRBV6-1
TGTGCCTGGAGTTTTAGTCAAAGTGGAAACACCATATATTTT	CAWSFSQSGNTIYF	TRBJ1-3	.	TRBV30
TGTGCCAGCAGTTTAGCGGGGTTCTCTCAGCCCCAGCATTTT	CASSLAGFSQPQHF	TRBJ1-5	.	TRBV28
TGCGCCAGCAGCGATAGCGGGAGTCTCGGCCCGGGTGAGCAGTTCTTC	CASSDSGSLGPGEQFF	TRBJ2-1	TRBD2	TRBV5-1
TGTGCCACACAACAGCTGGAGACCCAGTACTTC	CATQQLETQYF	TRBJ2-5	.	TRBV10-3
TGTGCCAGCAGCCAGTCGGGGGGCCGCACAGATACGCAGTATTTC	CASSQSGGRTDTQYF	TRBJ2-3	.	TRBV4-2
TGCGCCAGCAGCCAAGTACTAGACTCCTACGAGCAGTACTTC	CASSQVLDSYEQYF	TRBJ2-7	.	TRBV4-1
TGTGCCAGTCAAAAAGGAGCTGACTACGAGCAGTACTTC	CASQKGADYEQYF	TRBJ2-7	.	TRBV19
TGTGCCAGCAGCAGGGACAGGGATACTGAAGCTTTCTTT	CASSRDRDTEAFF	TRBJ1-1	TRBD1	TRBV7-9
TGTGCCAGCAGTAGGGACAGGGTAATCACCTTC	CASSRDRVITF	TRBJ1-2	TRBD1	TRBV2
TGCGCCAGCAGCCCCGGGGCGGGAACTACCTACGAGCAGTACTTC	CASSPGAGTTYEQYF	TRBJ2-7	.	TRBV5-1
TGTGCCTGGATGCAAGGCGGGGGAAGGACCGGGGAGCTGTTTTTT	CAWMQGGGRTGELFF	TRBJ2-2	TRBD2	TRBV30
TGTGCCAGCAGTGTAACATTCGGGGAGAACACTGAAGCTTTCTTT	CASSVTFGENTEAFF	TRBJ1-1	.	TRBV2
TGTGCCACCAGCGCCAAGCGGGTGGGAAGGAATAATTCACCCCTCCACTTT	CATSAKRVGRNNSPLHF	TRBJ1-6	.	TRBV15
TGTGCCAGCAGTGAATGGGGGGAGGATCAGCCCCAGCATTTT	CASSEWGEDQPQHF	TRBJ1-5	.	TRBV2
TGTGCCAGCAGCCGAGGGACTGTTAACTCCTACGAGCAGTACTTC	CASSRGTVNSYEQYF	TRBJ2-7	.	TRBV7-6
TGTGCCAGCAATCAGGGGACCCCCTACGAGCAGTACTTC	CASNQGTPYEQYF	TRBJ2-7	.	TRBV18
TGCGCCAGCAGCTTTATCAGCTCCTACGAGCAGTACTTC	CASSFISSYEQYF	TRBJ2-7	.	TRBV5-1
TGTGCCAGCAGTCAGACTCGACGGGGGTACAATGAGCAGTTCTTC	CASSQTRRGYNEQFF	TRBJ2-1	.	TRBV27
TGCGCCAGCGGACCGGGACAGTCGAACACTGAAGCTTTCTTT	CASGPGQSNTEAFF	TRBJ1-1	TRBD1	TRBV5-1
TGTGCCTGGAGTGGGACTAGCGGGTACTACAATGAGCAGTTCTTC	CAWSGTSGYYNEQFF	TRBJ2-1	TRBD2	TRBV30
TGTGCCAGCAGTGAAGGGGGCAGGGGGCAGGGCTACACCTTC	CASSEGGRGQGYTF	TRBJ1-2	TRBD1	TRBV6-5
TGTGCCAGCAGCGTATTTCCAGCGGGGGGGGAAGAGACCCAGTACTTC	CASSVFPAGGEETQYF	TRBJ2-5	TRBD2	TRBV9
TGTGCCTGGAGTGTAATGAGGGGGGGGCCTGAAAAACTGTTTTTT	CAWSVMRGGPEKLFF	TRBJ1-4	.	TRBV30
TGCGCCAGCAGCTCGCCGACATACACTGCCTCCGAGCAGTACTTC	CASSSPTYTASEQYF	TRBJ2-7	.	TRBV5-1
TGTGCCACCAGCGGGATACAGGCGAGTAACCCCTACGAGCAGTACTTC	CATSGIQASNPYEQYF	TRBJ2-7	.	TRBV15